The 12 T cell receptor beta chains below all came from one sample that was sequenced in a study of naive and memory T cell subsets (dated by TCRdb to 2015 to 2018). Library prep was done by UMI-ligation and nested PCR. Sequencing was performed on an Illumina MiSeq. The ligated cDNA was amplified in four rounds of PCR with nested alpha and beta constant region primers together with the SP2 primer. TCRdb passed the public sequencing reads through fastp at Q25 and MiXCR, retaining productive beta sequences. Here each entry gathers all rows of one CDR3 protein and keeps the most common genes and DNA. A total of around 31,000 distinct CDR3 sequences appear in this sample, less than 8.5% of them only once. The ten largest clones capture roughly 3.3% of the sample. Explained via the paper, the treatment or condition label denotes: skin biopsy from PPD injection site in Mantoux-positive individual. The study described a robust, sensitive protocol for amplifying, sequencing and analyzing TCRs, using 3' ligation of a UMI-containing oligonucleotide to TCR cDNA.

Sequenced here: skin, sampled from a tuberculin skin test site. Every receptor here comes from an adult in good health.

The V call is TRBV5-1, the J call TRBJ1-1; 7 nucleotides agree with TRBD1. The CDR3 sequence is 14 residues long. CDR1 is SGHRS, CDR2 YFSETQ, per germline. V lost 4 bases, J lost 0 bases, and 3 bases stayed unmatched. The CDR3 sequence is CASSKTGLNTEAFF. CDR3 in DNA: TGCGCCAGCAGCAAGACAGGGTTGAACACTGAAGCTTTCTTT.

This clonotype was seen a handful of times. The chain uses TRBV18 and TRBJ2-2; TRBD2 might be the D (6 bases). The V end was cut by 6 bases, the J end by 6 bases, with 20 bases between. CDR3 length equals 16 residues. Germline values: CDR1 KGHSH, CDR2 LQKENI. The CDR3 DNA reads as TGTGCCAGCTCCCCCAACGGGGGTGAGAGTGCCGGGGAGCTGTTTTTT. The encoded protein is CASSPNGGESAGELFF.

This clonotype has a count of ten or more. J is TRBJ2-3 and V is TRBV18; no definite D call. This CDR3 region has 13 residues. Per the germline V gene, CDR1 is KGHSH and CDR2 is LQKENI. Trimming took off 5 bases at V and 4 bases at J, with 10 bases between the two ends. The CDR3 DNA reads TGTGCCAGCTCATTTCAGCTGGCAGATACGCAGTATTTT. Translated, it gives CASSFQLADTQYF.

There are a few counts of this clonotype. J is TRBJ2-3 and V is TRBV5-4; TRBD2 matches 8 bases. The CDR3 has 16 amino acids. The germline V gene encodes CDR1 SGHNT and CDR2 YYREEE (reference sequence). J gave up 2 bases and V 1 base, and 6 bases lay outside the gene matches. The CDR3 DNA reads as TGTGCCAGCAGCTTGTCCGGCGGGGGGCTCACAGATACGCAGTATTTT. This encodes CASSLSGGGLTDTQYF.

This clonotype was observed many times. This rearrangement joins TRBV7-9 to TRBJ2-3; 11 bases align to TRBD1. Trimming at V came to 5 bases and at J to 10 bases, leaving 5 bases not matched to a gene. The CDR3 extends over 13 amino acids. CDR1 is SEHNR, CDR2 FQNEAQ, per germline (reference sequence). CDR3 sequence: CASSQDRGLSQYF. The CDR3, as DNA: TGTGCCAGCAGCCAGGACAGGGGGCTTTCGCAGTATTTT.

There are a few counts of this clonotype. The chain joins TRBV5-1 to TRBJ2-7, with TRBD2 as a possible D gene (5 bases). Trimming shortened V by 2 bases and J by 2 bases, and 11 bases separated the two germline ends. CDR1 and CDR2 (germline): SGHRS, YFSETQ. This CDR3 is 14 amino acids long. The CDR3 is CASSFQMGAYEQYF. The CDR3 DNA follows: TGCGCCAGCAGCTTCCAAATGGGAGCCTACGAGCAGTACTTC.

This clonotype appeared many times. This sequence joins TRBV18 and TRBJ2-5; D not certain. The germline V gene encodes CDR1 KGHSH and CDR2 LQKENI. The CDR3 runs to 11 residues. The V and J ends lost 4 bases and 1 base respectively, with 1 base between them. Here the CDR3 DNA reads TGTGCCAGCTCACTCCAAGAGACCCAGTACTTC. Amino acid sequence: CASSLQETQYF.

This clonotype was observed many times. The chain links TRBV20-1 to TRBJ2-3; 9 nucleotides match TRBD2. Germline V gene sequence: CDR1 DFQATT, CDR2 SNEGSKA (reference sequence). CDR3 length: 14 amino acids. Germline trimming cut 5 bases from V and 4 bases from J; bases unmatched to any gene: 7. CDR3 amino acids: CSASAGGLADTQYF. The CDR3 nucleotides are TGCAGTGCTTCGGCGGGGGGGCTGGCAGATACGCAGTATTTT.

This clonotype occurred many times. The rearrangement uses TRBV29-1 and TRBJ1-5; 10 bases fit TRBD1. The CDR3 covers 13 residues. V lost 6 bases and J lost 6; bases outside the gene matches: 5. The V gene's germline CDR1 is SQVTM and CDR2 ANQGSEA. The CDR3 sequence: CSVQDRGFQPQHF. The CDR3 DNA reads TGCAGCGTCCAGGACAGGGGGTTTCAGCCCCAGCATTTT.

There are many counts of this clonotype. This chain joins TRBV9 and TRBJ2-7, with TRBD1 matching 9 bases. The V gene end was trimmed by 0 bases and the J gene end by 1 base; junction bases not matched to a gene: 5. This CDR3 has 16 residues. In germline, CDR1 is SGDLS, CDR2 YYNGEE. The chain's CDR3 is CASSVGTGVSSYEQYF. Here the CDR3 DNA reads TGTGCCAGCAGCGTAGGGACAGGGGTATCATCCTACGAGCAGTACTTC.

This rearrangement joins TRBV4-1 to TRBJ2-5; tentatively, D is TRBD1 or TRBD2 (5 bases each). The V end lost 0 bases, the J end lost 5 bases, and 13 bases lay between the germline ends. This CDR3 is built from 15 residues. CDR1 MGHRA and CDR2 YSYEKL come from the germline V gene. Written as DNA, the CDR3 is TGCGCCAGCAGCCAAGATGTGGGGGTAGGGGAGACCCAGTACTTC. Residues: CASSQDVGVGETQYF.

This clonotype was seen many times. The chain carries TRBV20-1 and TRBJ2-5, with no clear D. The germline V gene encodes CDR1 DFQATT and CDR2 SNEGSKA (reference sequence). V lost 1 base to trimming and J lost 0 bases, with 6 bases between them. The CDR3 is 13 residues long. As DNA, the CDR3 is TGCAGTGCTAGAGGTCCCCACCAAGAGACCCAGTACTTC. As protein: CSARGPHQETQYF.